A selection of T cell receptor beta chains follows, all from one sample in a study of shared clonotypes between healthy human individuals. Sequenced by immunoSEQ multiplex PCR; TCRdb stores in-frame clones only, minus some. Here the sample spans about 980,000 clones, 60% to 85% being singletons. Sample: memory CD4+ T cells sorted from blood. The receptors derive from a man younger than 30 in good health. CDR3s include the opening cysteine and the closing phenylalanine or tryptophan. D genes are given only for firm matches. Part of the rows lack a size; the others show once, few, many or a class for expanded clones.

D gene: -; V gene: TRBV7-2; clone size: once; J gene: TRBJ2-7; CDR3 DNA: TGTGCCAGCAGCCCCGAGGGGACGGACTCCTACGAGCAGTACTTC; CDR3 protein: CASSPEGTDSYEQYF
D gene: TRBD2; V gene: TRBV4-1; clone size: -; J gene: TRBJ2-7; CDR3 DNA: TGCGCCAGCAGCAGAGCTAGCGGGGAGTACTACGAGCAGTACTTC; CDR3 protein: CASSRASGEYYEQYF
D gene: -; V gene: TRBV7-6; clone size: once; J gene: TRBJ2-1; CDR3 DNA: TGTGCCAGCAGCTCACAGTTTGGAGGGGCTAGCTCCTACAATGAGCAGTTCTTC; CDR3 protein: CASSSQFGGASSYNEQFF
D gene: -; V gene: TRBV7-2; clone size: -; J gene: TRBJ1-1; CDR3 DNA: TGTGCCAGCAGGCCACAGGGAAGGTTCACTGAAGCTTTCTTT; CDR3 protein: CASRPQGRFTEAFF
D gene: -; V gene: TRBV2; clone size: few; J gene: TRBJ2-7; CDR3 DNA: TGTGCCAGCAGGTCACAGGGTTACGAGCAGTACTTC; CDR3 protein: CASRSQGYEQYF
D gene: TRBD2; V gene: TRBV7-2; clone size: -; J gene: TRBJ2-1; CDR3 DNA: TGTGCCAGCAGCGTTAGCGGGAGGGTGGATGAGCAGTTCTTC; CDR3 protein: CASSVSGRVDEQFF
D gene: -; V gene: TRBV6-1; clone size: -; J gene: TRBJ1-2; CDR3 DNA: TGTGCCAGTACAGTGGGTGAGGTGGGACACTATGGCTACACCTTC; CDR3 protein: CASTVGEVGHYGYTF
D gene: TRBD2; V gene: TRBV27; clone size: -; J gene: TRBJ2-3; CDR3 DNA: TGTGCCAGCAGCCCCATCTTAAGCGGGGAAGATACGCAGTATTTT; CDR3 protein: CASSPILSGEDTQYF
D gene: TRBD1; V gene: TRBV28; clone size: -; J gene: TRBJ1-1; CDR3 DNA: TGTGCCAGCAGCCCGCCGGGACAGGCTAACACTGAAGCTTTCTTT; CDR3 protein: CASSPPGQANTEAFF
D gene: TRBD1; V gene: TRBV5-1; clone size: -; J gene: TRBJ1-1; CDR3 DNA: TGCGCCAGCAGCTTGGCCCCTTCAGGGGGGGGAGAAGAAGCTTTCTTT; CDR3 protein: CASSLAPSGGGEEAFF
D gene: -; V gene: TRBV6-5; clone size: few; J gene: TRBJ1-6; CDR3 DNA: TGTGCCAGCAGTTACGTTCGGGGGGACGGGTCACCCCTCCACTTT; CDR3 protein: CASSYVRGDGSPLHF
D gene: -; V gene: TRBV27; clone size: -; J gene: TRBJ2-3; CDR3 DNA: TGTGCCAGCACCCGCCTGGGAACTAGCACAGATACGCAGTATTTT; CDR3 protein: CASTRLGTSTDTQYF
D gene: -; V gene: TRBV5-1; clone size: -; J gene: TRBJ2-7; CDR3 DNA: TGCGCCAGCAGCTCGCATAAACCCCCTTACACCTACGAGCAGTACTTC; CDR3 protein: CASSSHKPPYTYEQYF
D gene: TRBD1; V gene: TRBV4-1; clone size: -; J gene: TRBJ1-2; CDR3 DNA: TGCGCCAGCAGCCAAGGCCCGGGACAGGGGGCAGGAGGCTACACCTTC; CDR3 protein: CASSQGPGQGAGGYTF
D gene: -; V gene: TRBV30; clone size: -; J gene: TRBJ1-3; CDR3 DNA: TGTGCCTGGAGCCGGTCTGGAAACACCATATATTTT; CDR3 protein: CAWSRSGNTIYF
D gene: -; V gene: TRBV2; clone size: -; J gene: TRBJ2-2; CDR3 DNA: TGTGCCAGCGGTTGGGACACCGGGGAGCTGTTTTTT; CDR3 protein: CASGWDTGELFF
D gene: TRBD2; V gene: TRBV29-1; clone size: once; J gene: TRBJ2-1; CDR3 DNA: TGCAGCGTTGGGAGCGGGGGGGCCCACAATGAGCAGTTCTTC; CDR3 protein: CSVGSGGAHNEQFF
D gene: TRBD1; V gene: TRBV28; clone size: many; J gene: TRBJ1-5; CDR3 DNA: TGTGCCAGCAGGGGTGACAGGGAGTGGCATTTT; CDR3 protein: CASRGDREWHF
D gene: -; V gene: TRBV30; clone size: -; J gene: TRBJ2-2; CDR3 DNA: TGTGCCTGGAGCGAGGGAATGAGGGCGGAGCTGTTTTTT; CDR3 protein: CAWSEGMRAELFF
D gene: TRBD1; V gene: TRBV28; clone size: -; J gene: TRBJ1-6; CDR3 DNA: TGTGCCAGCAGTTTACAGGGGGCAGCCTATAATTCACCCCTCCACTTT; CDR3 protein: CASSLQGAAYNSPLHF
D gene: -; V gene: TRBV30; clone size: -; J gene: TRBJ1-1; CDR3 DNA: TGTGCCTTTAACAGATTTGAGGCCACTGAAGCTTTCTTT; CDR3 protein: CAFNRFEATEAFF
D gene: -; V gene: TRBV19; clone size: -; J gene: TRBJ2-1; CDR3 DNA: TGTGCCAGTAGTATGGAGGGGGGACCCAATGAGCAGTTCTTC; CDR3 protein: CASSMEGGPNEQFF
D gene: -; V gene: TRBV9; clone size: -; J gene: TRBJ2-1; CDR3 DNA: TGTGCCAGCAGCGTATGGGACGGGGGATACAATGAGCAGTTCTTC; CDR3 protein: CASSVWDGGYNEQFF
D gene: TRBD2; V gene: TRBV5-1; clone size: many; J gene: TRBJ2-5; CDR3 DNA: TGCGCCAGCAGCCGGGGGGAGACGAGGGAGACCCAGTACTTC; CDR3 protein: CASSRGETRETQYF
D gene: -; V gene: TRBV2; clone size: few; J gene: TRBJ1-5; CDR3 DNA: TGTGCCAGCAGCGGGACTTCGAGTTCCCAGCATTTT; CDR3 protein: CASSGTSSSQHF
D gene: -; V gene: TRBV2; clone size: -; J gene: TRBJ2-3; CDR3 DNA: TGTGCCAGCAGTAAGACTACAGGGACGTGGACAGATACGCAGTATTTT; CDR3 protein: CASSKTTGTWTDTQYF
D gene: -; V gene: TRBV30; clone size: few; J gene: TRBJ1-4; CDR3 DNA: TGTGCCTGGAGTGGGGACAATCTCAATAATGAAAAACTGTTTTTT; CDR3 protein: CAWSGDNLNNEKLFF
D gene: -; V gene: TRBV6-5; clone size: -; J gene: TRBJ1-1; CDR3 DNA: TGTGCCAGCAGTTACTCGAGTCCATTT; CDR3 protein: CASSYSSPF
D gene: TRBD2; V gene: TRBV6-5; clone size: many; J gene: TRBJ2-3; CDR3 DNA: TGTGCCAGCAGTTACGGGGCGGGAGGGCCAGATACGCAGTATTTT; CDR3 protein: CASSYGAGGPDTQYF
D gene: TRBD1; V gene: TRBV29-1; clone size: once; J gene: TRBJ2-5; CDR3 DNA: TGCAGCGCCCGGGACAGTTGGCAAGAGACCCAGTACTTC; CDR3 protein: CSARDSWQETQYF
D gene: -; V gene: TRBV7-2; clone size: -; J gene: TRBJ2-5; CDR3 DNA: TGTGCCAGCAGGGACAGCCAAGAGACCCAGTACTTC; CDR3 protein: CASRDSQETQYF
D gene: -; V gene: TRBV27; clone size: -; J gene: TRBJ2-7; CDR3 DNA: TGTGCCAGCAGTTTAAAGCCCCCAGCCTACGAGCAGTACTTC; CDR3 protein: CASSLKPPAYEQYF
D gene: TRBD1; V gene: TRBV28; clone size: -; J gene: TRBJ2-7; CDR3 DNA: TGTGCCAGCAGCGGGACAGGGGGCAAATACGAGCAGTACTTC; CDR3 protein: CASSGTGGKYEQYF
D gene: -; V gene: TRBV5-1; clone size: -; J gene: TRBJ2-6; CDR3 DNA: TGCGCCAGCAGCTTGGAAGGGTTTGGGGCCAACGTCCTGACTTTC; CDR3 protein: CASSLEGFGANVLTF
D gene: TRBD1; V gene: TRBV2; clone size: -; J gene: TRBJ1-3; CDR3 DNA: TGTGCCAGCAGGACAGGGTTGGGAAACACCATATATTTT; CDR3 protein: CASRTGLGNTIYF